This T cell receptor (beta chain) was found in a study of cytomegalovirus exposure and HLA in healthy donors. Remarks on this clone: What it binds is not known.

PCR amplification relied on 60 Vbeta primers (plus 13 Jbeta primers). Here immunoSEQ multiplex PCR was the method, and the copy in TCRdb shows in-frame clones only, minus some. The repertoire holds about 69,000 clones, around 70% seen once, with about a fifth in the top ten. Study conclusions and caveats: Sequences of the TCR beta chain were said to predict the HLA-A and HLA-B alleles of most subjects accurately. With later analysis, a missense DCLRE1C variant became linked to TCR beta V- and J-gene trimming.

Germline loops: CDR1 MNHNS, CDR2 SASEGT. The CDR3 has 15 amino acids. The germline V and J ends were trimmed by 6 bases and 0 bases, with 12 bases remaining between them. The TCR comes from a woman aged 25 to 39 in good health and CMV-seropositive. The specimen was PBMCs. The rearrangement joins TRBV6-1 to TRBJ1-5; D remains ambiguous. The CDR3 sequence is CASRGLKDSNQPQHF. The CDR3, as DNA: TGTGCCAGCAGGGGCTTAAAAGATAGCAATCAGCCCCAGCATTTT.